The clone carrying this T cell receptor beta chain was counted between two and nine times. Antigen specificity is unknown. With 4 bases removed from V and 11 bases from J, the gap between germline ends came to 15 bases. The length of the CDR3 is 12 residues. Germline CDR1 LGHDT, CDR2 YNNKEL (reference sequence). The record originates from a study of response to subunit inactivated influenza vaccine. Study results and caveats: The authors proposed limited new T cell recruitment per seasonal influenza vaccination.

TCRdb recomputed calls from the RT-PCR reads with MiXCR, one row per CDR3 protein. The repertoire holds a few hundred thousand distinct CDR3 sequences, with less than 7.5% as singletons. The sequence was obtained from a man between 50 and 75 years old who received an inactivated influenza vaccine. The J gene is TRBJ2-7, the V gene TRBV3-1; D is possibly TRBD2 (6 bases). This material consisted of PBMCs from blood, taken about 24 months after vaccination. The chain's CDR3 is CASSLRGTSEYF. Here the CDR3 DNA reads TGTGCCAGCAGCCTCCGAGGGACTTCGGAGTACTTC.